This T cell receptor (beta chain) was captured by sequencing in a study of PD-L1 blockade in urothelial cancer. Assay: immunoSEQ multiplex PCR; the TCRdb copy retains only in-frame clones and omits some. The data show approximately 48,000 clones, about 83% seen once. Regarding time point: pretreatment peripheral blood. Germline V gives CDR1 SGHRS, CDR2 YFSETQ. CDR3 length: 18 residues. The junction had 11 bases not matched to a gene; V was cut back by 1 base and J by 4 bases. This TCR was sampled from a woman aged 55-70 years with urothelial cancer. The sequencing used PBMCs, collected around atezolizumab (anti-PD-L1) treatment. V usage is TRBV5-1 and J usage is TRBJ2-2; 9 nucleotides align to TRBD1. Written as DNA, the CDR3 is TGCGCCAGCAGCTTGACCGGGACAGGGTTACTAATCACCGGGGAGCTGTTTTTT. Its translation is CASSLTGTGLLITGELFF.